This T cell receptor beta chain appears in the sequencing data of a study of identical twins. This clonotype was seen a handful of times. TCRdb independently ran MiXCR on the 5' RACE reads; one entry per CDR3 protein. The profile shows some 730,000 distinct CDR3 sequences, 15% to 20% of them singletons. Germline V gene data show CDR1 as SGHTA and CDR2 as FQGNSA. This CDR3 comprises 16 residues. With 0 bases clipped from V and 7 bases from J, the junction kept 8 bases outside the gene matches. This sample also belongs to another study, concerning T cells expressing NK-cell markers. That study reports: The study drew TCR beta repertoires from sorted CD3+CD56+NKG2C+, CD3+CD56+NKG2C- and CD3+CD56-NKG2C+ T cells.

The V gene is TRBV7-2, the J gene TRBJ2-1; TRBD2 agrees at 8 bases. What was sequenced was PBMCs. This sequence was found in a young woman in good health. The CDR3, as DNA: TGTGCCAGCAGCTTAGCGCATACTAGCGGTGCGAATGAGCAGTTCTTC. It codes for CASSLAHTSGANEQFF.